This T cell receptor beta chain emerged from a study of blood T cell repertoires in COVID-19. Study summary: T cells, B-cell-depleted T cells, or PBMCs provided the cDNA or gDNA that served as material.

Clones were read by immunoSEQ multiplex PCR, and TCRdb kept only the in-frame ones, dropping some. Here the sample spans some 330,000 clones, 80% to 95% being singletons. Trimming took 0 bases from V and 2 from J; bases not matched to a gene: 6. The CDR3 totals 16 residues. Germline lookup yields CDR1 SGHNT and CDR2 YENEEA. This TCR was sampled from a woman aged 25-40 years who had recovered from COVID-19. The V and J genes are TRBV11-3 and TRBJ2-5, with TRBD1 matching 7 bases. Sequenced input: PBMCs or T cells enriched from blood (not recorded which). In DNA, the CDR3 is TGTGCCAGCAGCTTAGAACCCTGGACAGGACAAGAGACCCAGTACTTC. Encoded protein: CASSLEPWTGQETQYF.